This T cell receptor beta chain came from a study of T cell changes during pregnancy in multiple sclerosis. Trimming removed 0 bases from V and 0 bases from J; junction bases left unmatched: 5. This CDR3 has 17 residues. Germline V gene sequence: CDR1 SGDLS, CDR2 YYNGEE. Method: immunoSEQ multiplex PCR; TCRdb's copy keeps in-frame clones and lacks some. This sample has some 85,000 clones; more than 90% occur once, and the top ten carry approximately 1%. This rearrangement joins TRBV9 to TRBJ1-1, with TRBD1 matching 10 bases. Source: peripheral blood, taken in the second trimester of pregnancy. The sequence was collected from a female donor with multiple sclerosis, enrolled in a pregnancy study. CDR3 nucleotides: TGTGCCAGCAGCGTAGATCCAGGGACAGGGGTGAACACTGAAGCTTTCTTT. Translation: CASSVDPGTGVNTEAFF.